These 3 T cell receptor beta chains came from one sample sequenced in a study of cytomegalovirus exposure and HLA in healthy donors. PCR amplification relied on 60 Vbeta primers (plus 13 Jbeta primers). Data came from immunoSEQ multiplex PCR; TCRdb stores just in-frame clones and leaves some out. The table shows about 140,000 clones, with roughly 62% occurring only once. Specimen: PBMCs. Receptors were obtained from a male donor in good health and CMV-seronegative.

This chain joins TRBV6-1 and TRBJ2-7; 9 positions match TRBD1. Unmatched junction bases numbered 6, after V lost 8 bases and J lost 4 bases. CDR1 and CDR2 (germline): MNHNS, SASEGT. The CDR3 is made up of 13 amino acids. As DNA, the CDR3 is TGTGCCAGCTCCCGGGACAGGGCGTACGAGCAGTACTTC. Amino acid sequence: CASSRDRAYEQYF.

The chain is built from TRBV27 and TRBJ1-2; the D is unclear. The CDR3 has 14 amino acids. V was clipped by 4 bases and J by 4 bases, with 13 bases between them. The germline V gene encodes CDR1 MNHEY and CDR2 SMNVEV (reference sequence). The CDR3 reads CASSSSPRGYGYTF. As DNA, the CDR3 is TGTGCCAGCAGTTCGAGCCCGCGAGGCTATGGCTACACCTTC.

The chain has TRBV5-6 and TRBJ2-7, with TRBD2 as a possible D gene (6 bases). There are 15 residues in the CDR3. Germline CDR1 reads SGHDT; CDR2 reads YYEEEE. V gave up 3 bases and J gave up 7 bases, with 20 bases separating them. The CDR3 loop is CASSSLSSGVGEQYF. For the CDR3, the DNA is TGTGCCAGCAGCTCTCTGTCATCGGGGGTAGGGGAGCAGTACTTC.